This paragraph covers one TCR beta chain sequence. Antigen unknown. This sample was included in a study of blood T cells in healthy people across ages. For the second PCR, which ran for 7 to 11 cycles, a sample-barcoded 5' primer and a J-beta primer mix were used. TCRdb fed the 5' RACE reads into MiXCR, producing one record per CDR3 protein. This sample has 800,000 or so distinct CDR3 sequences, with 20% to 30% found just once. General study findings and limits: The diversity estimates, figures obtained from one million T cells, were considered underestimates.

The V gene's germline CDR1 is SGHRS and CDR2 YFSETQ. The CDR3 extends over 14 amino acids. The V segment lost 4 bases and the J segment 11 bases; nucleotides outside the gene matches: 10. A further study also used this sample, focusing on T cells of mothers and their children.

The sample comprised blood. V and J are TRBV5-1 and TRBJ2-5; TRBD1 aligns across 11 bases. The sequence was obtained from a boy aged 5-17 years in good health. The CDR3 DNA is TGCGCCAGCAGCGCCCGGGACAGGGGGTACCAGCAGTACTTC. Amino acid sequence: CASSARDRGYQQYF.